This T cell receptor beta chain was found in a study of T cell repertoires in cytomegalovirus infection. Across the study: From public TCR beta signatures came an indication of both CMV infection and matching HLA type.

TCRdb reanalysed the reads using MiXCR and keeps one entry per CDR3 protein. The sample contains approximately 500,000 distinct CDR3 sequences, around 11% of which appear only once. J gave up 3 bases and V 5 bases, and 5 bases lay outside the gene matches. Germline-derived CDR1 and CDR2 are SGHDT and YYEEEE. The CDR3 is made up of 14 amino acids. There are a few counts of this clonotype. The chain has TRBV5-6 and TRBJ1-3; 7 bases map to TRBD1. The source material was PBMCs. This receptor was obtained from a human donor in good health (CMV status not recorded). Some clones in this sample may be carry-over from other donors' samples. CDR3 nucleotides: TGTGCCAGCAGTCCGGGACAGCTTGGAAACACCATATATTTT. Its protein product is CASSPGQLGNTIYF.